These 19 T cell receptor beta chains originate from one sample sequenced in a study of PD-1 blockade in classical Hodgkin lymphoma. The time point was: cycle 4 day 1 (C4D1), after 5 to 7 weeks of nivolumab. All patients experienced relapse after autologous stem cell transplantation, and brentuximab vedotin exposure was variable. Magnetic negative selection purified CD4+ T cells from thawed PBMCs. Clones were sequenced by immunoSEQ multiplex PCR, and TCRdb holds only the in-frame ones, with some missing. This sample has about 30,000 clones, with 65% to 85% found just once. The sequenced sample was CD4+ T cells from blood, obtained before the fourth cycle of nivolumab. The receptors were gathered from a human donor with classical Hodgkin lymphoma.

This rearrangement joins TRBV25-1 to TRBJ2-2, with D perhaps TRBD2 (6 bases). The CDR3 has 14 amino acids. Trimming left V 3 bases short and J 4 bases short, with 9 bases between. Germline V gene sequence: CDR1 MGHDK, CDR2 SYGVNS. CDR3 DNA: TGTGCCAGCAGTGAGGGAGGAGGCACCGGGGAGCTGTTTTTT. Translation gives CASSEGGGTGELFF.

The CDR3 here is CASSKRGPYNEQFF. The CDR3 DNA follows: TGTGCCAGCAGCAAGCGGGGGCCCTACAATGAGCAGTTCTTC. J is TRBJ2-1 and V is TRBV7-9; 8 bases agree with TRBD2. This CDR3 is 14 amino acids long. Germline loops: CDR1 SEHNR, CDR2 FQNEAQ (reference sequence). J gave up 2 bases and V 5 bases, and 2 bases lay outside the gene matches.

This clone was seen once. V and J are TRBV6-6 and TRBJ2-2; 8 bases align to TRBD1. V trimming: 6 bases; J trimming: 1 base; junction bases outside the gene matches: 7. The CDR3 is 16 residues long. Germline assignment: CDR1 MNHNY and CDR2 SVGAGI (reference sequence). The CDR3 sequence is CASRGTDRVNTGELFF. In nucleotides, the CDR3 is TGTGCCAGCAGGGGAACGGACAGGGTGAACACCGGGGAGCTGTTTTTT.

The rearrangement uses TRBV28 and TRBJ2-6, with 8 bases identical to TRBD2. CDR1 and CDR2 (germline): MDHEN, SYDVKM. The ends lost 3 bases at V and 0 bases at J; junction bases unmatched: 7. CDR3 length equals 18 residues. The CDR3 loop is CASSFPGRGSSGANVLTF. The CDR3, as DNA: TGTGCCAGCAGTTTCCCCGGGAGGGGGAGCTCTGGGGCCAACGTCCTGACTTTC.

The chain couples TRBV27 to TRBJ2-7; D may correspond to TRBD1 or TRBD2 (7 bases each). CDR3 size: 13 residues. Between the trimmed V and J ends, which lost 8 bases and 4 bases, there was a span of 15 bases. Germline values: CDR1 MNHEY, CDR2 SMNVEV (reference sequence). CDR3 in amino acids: CASGRGQGYEQYF. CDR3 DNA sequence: TGTGCCAGCGGGAGGGGGCAGGGATACGAGCAGTACTTC.

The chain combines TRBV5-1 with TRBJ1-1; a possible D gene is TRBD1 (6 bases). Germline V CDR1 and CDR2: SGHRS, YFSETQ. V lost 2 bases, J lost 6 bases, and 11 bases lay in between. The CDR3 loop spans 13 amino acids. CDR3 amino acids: CASSLQGGAEAFF. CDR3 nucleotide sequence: TGCGCCAGCAGCTTACAGGGTGGCGCTGAAGCTTTCTTT.

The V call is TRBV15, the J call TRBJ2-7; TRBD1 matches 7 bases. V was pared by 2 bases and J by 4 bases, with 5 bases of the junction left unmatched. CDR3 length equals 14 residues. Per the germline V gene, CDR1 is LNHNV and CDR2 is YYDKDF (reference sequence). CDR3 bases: TGTGCCACCAGCAGACCCGACAGGGAGTACGAGCAGTACTTC. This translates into CATSRPDREYEQYF. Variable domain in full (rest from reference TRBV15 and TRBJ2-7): DAMVIQNPRYQVTQFGKPVTLSCSQTLNHNVMYWYQQKSSQAPKLLFHYYDKDFNNEADTPDNFQSRRPNTSFCFLDIRSPGLGDTAMYLCATSRPDREYEQYFGPGTRLTVT.

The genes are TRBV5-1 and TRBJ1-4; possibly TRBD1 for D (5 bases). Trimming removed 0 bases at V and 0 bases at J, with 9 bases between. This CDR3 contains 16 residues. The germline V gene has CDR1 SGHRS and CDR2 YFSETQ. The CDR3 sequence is CASSLGTGPTNEKLFF. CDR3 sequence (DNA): TGCGCCAGCAGCTTGGGTACAGGACCAACTAATGAAAAACTGTTTTTT.

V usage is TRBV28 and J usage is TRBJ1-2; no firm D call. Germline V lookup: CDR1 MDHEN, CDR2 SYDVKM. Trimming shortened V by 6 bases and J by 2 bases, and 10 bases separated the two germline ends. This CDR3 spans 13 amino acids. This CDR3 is CASRVDLNYGYTF. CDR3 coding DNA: TGTGCCAGCAGGGTGGACTTAAACTATGGCTACACCTTC.

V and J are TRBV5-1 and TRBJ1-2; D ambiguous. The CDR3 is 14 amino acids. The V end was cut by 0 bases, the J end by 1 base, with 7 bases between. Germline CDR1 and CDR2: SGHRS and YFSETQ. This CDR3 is CASSLEADNYGYTF. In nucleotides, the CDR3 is TGCGCCAGCAGCTTGGAAGCCGATAACTATGGCTACACCTTC.

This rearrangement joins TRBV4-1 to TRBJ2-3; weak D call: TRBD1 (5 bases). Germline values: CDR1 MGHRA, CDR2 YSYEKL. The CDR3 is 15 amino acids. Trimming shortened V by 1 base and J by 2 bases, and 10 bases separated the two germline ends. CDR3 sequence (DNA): TGCGCCAGCAGCCAAGTAGGGGTACCCACAGATACGCAGTATTTT. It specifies CASSQVGVPTDTQYF.

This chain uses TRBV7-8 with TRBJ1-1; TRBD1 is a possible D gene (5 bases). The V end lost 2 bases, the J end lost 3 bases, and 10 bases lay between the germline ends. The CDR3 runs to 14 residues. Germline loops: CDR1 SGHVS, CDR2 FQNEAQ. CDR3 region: CASSLQGAYTEAFF. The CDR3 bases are TGTGCCAGCAGCTTACAGGGTGCATACACTGAAGCTTTCTTT.

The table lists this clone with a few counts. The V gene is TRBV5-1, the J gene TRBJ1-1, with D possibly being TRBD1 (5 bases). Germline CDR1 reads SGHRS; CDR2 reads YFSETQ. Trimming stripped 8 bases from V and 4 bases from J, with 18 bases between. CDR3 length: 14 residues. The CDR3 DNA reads TGCGCCAGTAAAGCGGGGCCCGGCAGCACTGAAGCTTTCTTT. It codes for CASKAGPGSTEAFF.

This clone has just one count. For the CDR3, the DNA is TGTGCCAGCAGTTACACCTTGGGACGGGGGAGAGAGACCCAGTACTTC. This sequence encodes CASSYTLGRGRETQYF. This rearrangement joins TRBV6-5 to TRBJ2-5; TRBD2 is a possible D gene (6 bases). The CDR3 totals 16 residues. Germline V lookup: CDR1 MNHEY, CDR2 SVGAGI. The V gene lost 2 bases and the J gene lost 4 bases, with 17 bases spanning the gap.

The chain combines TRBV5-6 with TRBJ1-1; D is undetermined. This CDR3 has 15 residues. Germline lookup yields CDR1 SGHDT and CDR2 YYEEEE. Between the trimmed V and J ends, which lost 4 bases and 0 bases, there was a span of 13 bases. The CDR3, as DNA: TGTGCCAGCAGCACTATCGAGGGAATGAACACTGAAGCTTTCTTT. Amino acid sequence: CASSTIEGMNTEAFF.

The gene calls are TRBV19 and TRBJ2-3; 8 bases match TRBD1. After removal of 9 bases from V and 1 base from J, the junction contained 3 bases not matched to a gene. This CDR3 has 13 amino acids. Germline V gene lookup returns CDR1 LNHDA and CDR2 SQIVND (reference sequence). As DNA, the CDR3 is TGTGCCAGCTCGACAGGGGGCACAGATACGCAGTATTTT. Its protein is CASSTGGTDTQYF.

CDR3 in DNA: TGTGCCACCAGCAGAGATAATGGACGAATAGAGACCCAGTACTTC. Protein product: CATSRDNGRIETQYF. V and J are TRBV15 and TRBJ2-5; no definite D call. Germline loops: CDR1 LNHNV, CDR2 YYDKDF (reference sequence). CDR3 length: 15 residues. V was shortened by 0 bases and J by 4 bases, with 12 bases between the two germline ends.

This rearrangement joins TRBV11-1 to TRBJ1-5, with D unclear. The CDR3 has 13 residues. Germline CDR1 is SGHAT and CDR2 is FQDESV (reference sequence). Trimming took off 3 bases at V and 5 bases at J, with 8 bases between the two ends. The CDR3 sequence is CASSFAADQPQHF. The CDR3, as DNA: TGTGCCAGCAGCTTTGCTGCGGATCAGCCCCAGCATTTT.

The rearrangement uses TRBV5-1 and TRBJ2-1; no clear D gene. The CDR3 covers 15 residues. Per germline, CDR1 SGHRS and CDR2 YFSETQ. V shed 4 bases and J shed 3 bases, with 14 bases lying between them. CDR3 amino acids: CASSIAPGSYNEQFF. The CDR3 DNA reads TGCGCCAGCAGCATAGCTCCGGGTAGCTACAATGAGCAGTTCTTC.